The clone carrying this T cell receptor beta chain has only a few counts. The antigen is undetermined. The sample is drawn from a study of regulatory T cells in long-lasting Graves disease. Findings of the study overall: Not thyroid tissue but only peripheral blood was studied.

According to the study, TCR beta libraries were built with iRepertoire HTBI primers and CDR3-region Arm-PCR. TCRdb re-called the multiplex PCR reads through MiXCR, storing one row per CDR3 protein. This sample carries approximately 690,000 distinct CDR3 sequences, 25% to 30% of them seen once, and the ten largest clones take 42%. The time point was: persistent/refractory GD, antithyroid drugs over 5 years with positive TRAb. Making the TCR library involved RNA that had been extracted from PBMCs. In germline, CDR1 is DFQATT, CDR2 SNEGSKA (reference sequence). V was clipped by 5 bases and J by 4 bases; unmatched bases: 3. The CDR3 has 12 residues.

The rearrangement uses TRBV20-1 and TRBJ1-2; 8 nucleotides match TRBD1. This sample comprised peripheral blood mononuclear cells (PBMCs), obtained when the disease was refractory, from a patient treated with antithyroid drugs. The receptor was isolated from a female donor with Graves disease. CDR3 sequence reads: CSARGQGYGYTF. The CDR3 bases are TGCAGTGCTCGAGGACAGGGCTATGGCTACACCTTC.